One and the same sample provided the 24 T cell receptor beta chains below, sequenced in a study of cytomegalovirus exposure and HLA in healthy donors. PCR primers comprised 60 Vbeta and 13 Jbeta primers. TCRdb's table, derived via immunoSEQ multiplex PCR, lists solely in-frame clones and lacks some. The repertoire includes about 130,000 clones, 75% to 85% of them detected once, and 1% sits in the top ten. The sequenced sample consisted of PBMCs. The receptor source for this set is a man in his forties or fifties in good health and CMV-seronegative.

CDR3 sequence reads: CASSLVGDKGYTF. Here the CDR3 DNA reads TGCGCCAGCAGCTTGGTGGGCGACAAAGGCTACACCTTC. The genes are TRBV5-1 and TRBJ1-2; the D is unclear. The CDR3 is made up of 13 amino acids. Germline CDR1 SGHRS, CDR2 YFSETQ. V lost 0 bases and J 8 bases, leaving 11 bases between the germline ends.

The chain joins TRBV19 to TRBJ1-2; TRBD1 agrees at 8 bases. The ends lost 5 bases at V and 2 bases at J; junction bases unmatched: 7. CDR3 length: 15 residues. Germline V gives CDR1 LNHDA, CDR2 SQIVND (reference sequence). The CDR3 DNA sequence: TGTGCCAGTAGTCCAACGGACAGGGAAAACTATGGCTACACCTTC. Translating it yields CASSPTDRENYGYTF.

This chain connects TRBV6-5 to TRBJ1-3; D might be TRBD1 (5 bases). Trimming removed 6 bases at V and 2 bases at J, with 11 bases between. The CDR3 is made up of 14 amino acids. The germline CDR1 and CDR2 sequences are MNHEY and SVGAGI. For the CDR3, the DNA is TGTGCCAGCAGAGCAGGGTTGGCTGGAAACACCATATATTTT. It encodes CASRAGLAGNTIYF.

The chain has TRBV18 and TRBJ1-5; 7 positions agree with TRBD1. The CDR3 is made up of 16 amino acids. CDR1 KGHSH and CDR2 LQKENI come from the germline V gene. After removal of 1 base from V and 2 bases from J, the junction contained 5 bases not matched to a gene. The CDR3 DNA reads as TGTGCCAGCTCACCACAGGGGGCGGACCGCAATCAGCCCCAGCATTTT. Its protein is CASSPQGADRNQPQHF.

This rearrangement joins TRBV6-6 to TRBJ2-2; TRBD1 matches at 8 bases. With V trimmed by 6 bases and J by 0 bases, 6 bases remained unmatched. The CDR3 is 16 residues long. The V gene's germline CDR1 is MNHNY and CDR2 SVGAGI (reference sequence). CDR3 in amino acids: CASSLQGAANTGELFF. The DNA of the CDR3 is TGTGCCAGCAGCCTCCAGGGGGCCGCGAACACCGGGGAGCTGTTTTTT.

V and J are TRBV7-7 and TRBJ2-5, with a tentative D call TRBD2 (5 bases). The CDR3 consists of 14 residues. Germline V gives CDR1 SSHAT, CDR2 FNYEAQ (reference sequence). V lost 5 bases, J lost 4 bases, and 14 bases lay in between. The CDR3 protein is CASSPRAAGETQYF. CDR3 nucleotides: TGTGCCAGCAGCCCCCGGGCGGCGGGAGAGACCCAGTACTTC.

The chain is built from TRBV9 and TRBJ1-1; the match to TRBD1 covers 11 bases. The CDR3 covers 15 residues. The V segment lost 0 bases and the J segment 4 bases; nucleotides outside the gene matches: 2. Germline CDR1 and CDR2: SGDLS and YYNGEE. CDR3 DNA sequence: TGTGCCAGCAGCGTAGGGACAGGGGGCGGCACTGAAGCTTTCTTT. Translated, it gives CASSVGTGGGTEAFF.

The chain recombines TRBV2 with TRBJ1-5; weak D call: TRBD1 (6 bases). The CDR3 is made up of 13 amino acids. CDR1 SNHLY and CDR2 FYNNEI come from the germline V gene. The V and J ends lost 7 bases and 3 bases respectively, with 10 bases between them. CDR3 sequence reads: CASTQGHNQPQHF. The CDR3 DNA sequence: TGTGCCAGCACGCAGGGGCACAATCAGCCCCAGCATTTT.

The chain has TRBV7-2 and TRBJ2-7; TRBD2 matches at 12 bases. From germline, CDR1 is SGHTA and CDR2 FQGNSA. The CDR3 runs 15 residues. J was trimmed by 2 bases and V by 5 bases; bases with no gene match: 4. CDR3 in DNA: TGTGCCAGCAGCCGTGGACTAGCGGGAACCTACGAGCAGTACTTC. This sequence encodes CASSRGLAGTYEQYF.

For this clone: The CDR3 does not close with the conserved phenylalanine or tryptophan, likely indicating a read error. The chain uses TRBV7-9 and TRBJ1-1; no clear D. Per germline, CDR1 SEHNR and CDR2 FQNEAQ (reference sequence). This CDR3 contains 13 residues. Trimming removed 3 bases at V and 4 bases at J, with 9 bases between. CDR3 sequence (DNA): TGTGCCAGCAGCTTTACAGAGGGCACTGAAGCTTTCGTT. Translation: CASSFTEGTEAFV.

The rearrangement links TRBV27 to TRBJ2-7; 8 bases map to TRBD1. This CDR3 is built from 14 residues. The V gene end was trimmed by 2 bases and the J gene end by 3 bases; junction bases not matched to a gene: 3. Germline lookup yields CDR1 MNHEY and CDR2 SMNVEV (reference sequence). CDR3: CASSLDRGNYEQYF. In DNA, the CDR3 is TGTGCCAGCAGTTTAGACAGGGGAAACTACGAGCAGTACTTC.

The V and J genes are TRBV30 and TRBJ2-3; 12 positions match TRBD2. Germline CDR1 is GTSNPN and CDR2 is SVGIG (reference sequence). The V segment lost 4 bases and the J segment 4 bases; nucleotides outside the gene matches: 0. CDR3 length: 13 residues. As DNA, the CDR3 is TGTGCCTGGACTAGCGGGAGGGCAGATACGCAGTATTTT. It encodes CAWTSGRADTQYF.

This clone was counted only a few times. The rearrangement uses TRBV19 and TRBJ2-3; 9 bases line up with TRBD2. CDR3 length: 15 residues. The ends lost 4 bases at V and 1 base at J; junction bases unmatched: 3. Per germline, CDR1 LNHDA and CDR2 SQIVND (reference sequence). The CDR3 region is CASSTQRGGTDTQYF. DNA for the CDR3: TGTGCCAGTAGTACCCAGCGGGGGGGCACAGATACGCAGTATTTT.

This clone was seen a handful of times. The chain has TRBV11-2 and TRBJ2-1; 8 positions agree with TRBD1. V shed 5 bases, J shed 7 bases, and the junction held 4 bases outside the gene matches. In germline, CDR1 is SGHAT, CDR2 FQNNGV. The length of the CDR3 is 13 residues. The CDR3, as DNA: TGTGCCAGCAGCGTGGACAGGGAGAATGAGCAGTTCTTC. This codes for CASSVDRENEQFF.

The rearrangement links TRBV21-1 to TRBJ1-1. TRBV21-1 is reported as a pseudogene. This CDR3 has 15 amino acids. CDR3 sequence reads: CASSKLRTEDTEAFF. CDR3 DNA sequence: TGTGCCAGCAGCAAACTGAGGACGGAGGACACTGAAGCTTTCTTT.

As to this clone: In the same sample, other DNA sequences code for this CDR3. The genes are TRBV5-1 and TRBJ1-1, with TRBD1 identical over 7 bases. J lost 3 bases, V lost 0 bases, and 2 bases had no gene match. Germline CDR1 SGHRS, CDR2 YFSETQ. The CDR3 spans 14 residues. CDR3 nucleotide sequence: TGCGCCAGCAGCTTGGAGACAGGGTACACTGAAGCTTTCTTT. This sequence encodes CASSLETGYTEAFF.

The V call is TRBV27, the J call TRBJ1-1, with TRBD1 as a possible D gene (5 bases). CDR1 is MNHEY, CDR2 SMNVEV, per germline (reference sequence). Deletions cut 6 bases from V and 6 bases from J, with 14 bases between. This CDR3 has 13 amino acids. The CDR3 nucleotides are TGTGCCAGCAGGCCAAACGGGGGGGCTGAAGCTTTCTTT. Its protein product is CASRPNGGAEAFF.

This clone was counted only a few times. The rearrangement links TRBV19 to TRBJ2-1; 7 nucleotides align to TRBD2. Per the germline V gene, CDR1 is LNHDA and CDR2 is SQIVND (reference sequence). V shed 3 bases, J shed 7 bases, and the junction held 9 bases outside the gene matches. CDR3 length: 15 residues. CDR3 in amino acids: CASSIASSGGNEQFF. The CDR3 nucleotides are TGTGCCAGTAGTATCGCGTCTAGCGGTGGGAATGAGCAGTTCTTC.

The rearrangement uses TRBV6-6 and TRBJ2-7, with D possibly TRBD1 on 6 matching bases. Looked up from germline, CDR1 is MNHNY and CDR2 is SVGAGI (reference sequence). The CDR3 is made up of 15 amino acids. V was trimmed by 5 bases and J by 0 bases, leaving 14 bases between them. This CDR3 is CASSNTGMSSYEQYF. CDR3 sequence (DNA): TGTGCCAGCAGTAACACAGGGATGTCCTCCTACGAGCAGTACTTC.

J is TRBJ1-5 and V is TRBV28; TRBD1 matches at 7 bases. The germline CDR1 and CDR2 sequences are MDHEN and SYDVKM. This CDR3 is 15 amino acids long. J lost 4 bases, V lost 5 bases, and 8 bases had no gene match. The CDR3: CASSPRQGTNQPQHF. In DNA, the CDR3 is TGTGCCAGCAGTCCAAGACAGGGTACGAATCAGCCCCAGCATTTT.

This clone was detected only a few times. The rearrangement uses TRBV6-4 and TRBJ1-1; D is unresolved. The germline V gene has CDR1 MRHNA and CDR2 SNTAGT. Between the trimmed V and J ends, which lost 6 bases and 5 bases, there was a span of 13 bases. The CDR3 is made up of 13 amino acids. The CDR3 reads CASRATGRTEAFF. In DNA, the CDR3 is TGTGCCAGCAGAGCGACTGGGAGGACTGAAGCTTTCTTT.

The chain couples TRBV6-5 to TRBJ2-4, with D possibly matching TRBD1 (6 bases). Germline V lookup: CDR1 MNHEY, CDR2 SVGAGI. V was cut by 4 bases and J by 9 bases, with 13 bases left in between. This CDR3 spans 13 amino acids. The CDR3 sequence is CASSLQGQGIQYF. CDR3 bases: TGTGCCAGCAGTTTGCAGGGACAAGGCATTCAGTACTTC.

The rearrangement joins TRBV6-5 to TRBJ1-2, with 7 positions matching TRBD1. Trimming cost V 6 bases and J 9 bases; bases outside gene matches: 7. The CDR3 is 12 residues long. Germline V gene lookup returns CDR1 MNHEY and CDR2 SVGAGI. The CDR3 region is CASRSTGQSYTF. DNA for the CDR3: TGTGCCAGCAGGTCTACGGGACAGAGCTACACCTTC.

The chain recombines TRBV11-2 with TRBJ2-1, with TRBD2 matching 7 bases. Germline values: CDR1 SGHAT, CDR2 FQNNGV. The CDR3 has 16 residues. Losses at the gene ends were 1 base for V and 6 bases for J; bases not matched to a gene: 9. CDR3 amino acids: CASSLGVSAGVNEQFF. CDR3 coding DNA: TGTGCCAGCAGCTTAGGGGTTTCGGCGGGAGTCAATGAGCAGTTCTTC.